These T cell receptor beta chains were read from a single sample in a study of regulatory T cells in long-lasting Graves disease. MiXCR was run by TCRdb on the multiplex PCR reads, yielding one entry per CDR3 protein. The sample lists 400,000 to 500,000 distinct CDR3 sequences; 15% were seen once. These same data were also listed under a study on T cells in Graves' hyperthyroidism and ophthalmopathy.

The sample was peripheral blood mononuclear cells (PBMCs), taken at new diagnosis, from a patient treated with antithyroid drugs. These receptors all stem from a woman aged 40 to 49 with Graves disease. Each CDR3 is given with its conserved first and last residue. The D gene is left open where the match is weak. Not all rows give a size; the values are once, few, many and, for expanded clones, a class.

J,V,size,D,DNA,CDR3
TRBJ2-1,TRBV20-1,many,.,TGCAGTGCTCCAACTCAGGGGAAGGGCTACAATGAGCAGTTCTTC,CSAPTQGKGYNEQFF
TRBJ2-3,TRBV29-1,many,.,TGCAGCGTCGATCGTGGCACAGATACGCAGTATTTT,CSVDRGTDTQYF
TRBJ2-7,TRBV27,many,.,TGTGCCAGCAGGTCCCGATACAGGGGGGGCTACGAGCAGTACTTC,CASRSRYRGGYEQYF
TRBJ2-1,TRBV6-2/TRBV6-3,.,TRBD2,TGTGCCAGCAGATTGACGGGACTAGCGGGAGAGGAGTTCTTC,CASRLTGLAGEEFF
TRBJ2-5,TRBV11-1,once,.,TGTGCCAGCAGCCAAGGCGCCCTCCCGAGAGAGACCCAGTACTTC,CASSQGALPRETQYF
TRBJ2-7,TRBV5-1,few,.,TGCGCCAGCAGCTTCCGCCGGGCGGCCTACGAGCAGTACTTC,CASSFRRAAYEQYF
TRBJ2-1,TRBV24-1,.,TRBD1,TGTGCCACCAGTGATGTATCCCTCGACAGGGGAGATGAGCAGTTCTTC,CATSDVSLDRGDEQFF
TRBJ2-7,TRBV6-1,many,.,TGTGCCAGCAGCTATCAGGGGGAGCAGTACTTC,CASSYQGEQYF
TRBJ1-6,TRBV30,many,TRBD1,TGTGCCTGCCCTCGACAGGGGGATTCACCCCTCCACTTT,CACPRQGDSPLHF
TRBJ2-5,TRBV5-5,.,.,TGTGCCAGCAGCAAAACTCCGGGACAACTACAAGAGACCCAGTACTTC,CASSKTPGQLQETQYF
TRBJ1-1,TRBV11-2,.,.,TGTGCCAGCAGCTTAGTAGGACCGCGGAACACTGAAGCTTTCTTT,CASSLVGPRNTEAFF
TRBJ1-5,TRBV6-1,many,TRBD1,TGTGCCAGCAGCCGGGGACAGGGGACGAATCAGCCCCAGCATTTT,CASSRGQGTNQPQHF
TRBJ2-3,TRBV28,many,.,TGTGCCAGCAGCTGGCAGGGACCGGGAGTCAAAGATACGCAGTATTTT,CASSWQGPGVKDTQYF
TRBJ1-1,TRBV9,many,.,TGTGCCAGCAGACCAACCGGGGGTAACACTGAAGCTTTCTTT,CASRPTGGNTEAFF
TRBJ2-1,TRBV13,many,TRBD2,TGTGCCAGCGGAACTAGCGGGGGGGGCTCCTACAATGAGCAGTTCTTC,CASGTSGGGSYNEQFF
TRBJ2-7,TRBV29-1,.,.,TGCAGCGTTGCAGGGGGGAGGGACTACGAGCAGTACTTC,CSVAGGRDYEQYF
TRBJ2-7,TRBV28,many,TRBD1,TGTGCCAGCGGTCCGACGCGGACAGGGATCGAGCAGTACTTC,CASGPTRTGIEQYF
TRBJ1-1,TRBV30,few,.,TGTGCCTGGTTCCTGGGCGGTAACACTGAAGCTTTCTTT,CAWFLGGNTEAFF
TRBJ2-7,TRBV28,many,TRBD1,TGTGCCAGCAGTCGGGACAGGGGAGAATACGAGCAGTACTTC,CASSRDRGEYEQYF
TRBJ1-1,TRBV18,many,.,TGTGCCAGCTCACTATCGACAGAAGCGAACACTGAAGCTTTCTTT,CASSLSTEANTEAFF
TRBJ2-2,TRBV11-2,few,TRBD1,TGTGCCAGCAGCTTAGTAGATCGCCTCACAGGGGGTTCGAACACCGGGGAGCTGTTTTTT,CASSLVDRLTGGSNTGELFF
TRBJ2-7,TRBV6-1,.,TRBD2,TGTGCCAGCAGCTCCGGACTAGCGGGAGGGGGCTACGAGCAGTACTTC,CASSSGLAGGGYEQYF
TRBJ2-3,TRBV7-9,many,TRBD1,TGTGCCAGCAGCGCCGGGACAGGGGGTAGCACAGATACGCAGTATTTT,CASSAGTGGSTDTQYF
TRBJ1-1,TRBV14,.,.,TGTGCCAGCAGCCAAGCTGTGGGAGCAGAAGCTTTCTTT,CASSQAVGAEAFF
TRBJ1-5,TRBV29-1,few,.,TGCAGCGTTGCCTTGGACGGTAATCAGCCCCAGCATTTT,CSVALDGNQPQHF
TRBJ2-5,TRBV5-4,few,TRBD2,TGTGCCAGCACCGCTAGCGGGAGTGAAGAGACCCAGTACTTC,CASTASGSEETQYF
TRBJ1-1,TRBV12-3/TRBV12-4,few,.,TGTGCCAGCAGAGGGACATCGAACACTGAAGCTTTCTTT,CASRGTSNTEAFF
TRBJ2-7,TRBV9,.,.,TGTGCCAGCAGCCCGGGGACACATTACGAGCAGTACTTC,CASSPGTHYEQYF
TRBJ2-5,TRBV9,many,.,TGTGCCAGCAGCGTAGATCCCCTTGTGGAGACCCAGTACTTC,CASSVDPLVETQYF
TRBJ1-2,TRBV18,once,TRBD1,TGTGCCAGCTCACCATTCGGACAGGGGCCATATGGCTACACCTTC,CASSPFGQGPYGYTF
TRBJ2-7,TRBV11-1,.,.,TGTGCCAGCAGACGGACACCCACCTACGAGCAGTACTTC,CASRRTPTYEQYF
TRBJ2-2,TRBV28,many,TRBD2,TGTGCCAGCAGCCCTAGCGGAGTTAACACCGGGGAGCTGTTTTTT,CASSPSGVNTGELFF
TRBJ2-1,TRBV30,.,TRBD1,TGTGCCTGGACTGAGGACAGGGCCTACAATGAGCAGTTCTTC,CAWTEDRAYNEQFF
TRBJ2-3,TRBV2,many,TRBD2,TGTGCCAGCACCCCTAGCGGACGGTCAGATACGCAGTATTTT,CASTPSGRSDTQYF
TRBJ1-2,TRBV6-1,many,TRBD1,TGTGCCAGCAGTCCCCAGGGGGGTACGGGCTACACCTTC,CASSPQGGTGYTF
TRBJ2-1,TRBV13,many,.,TGTGCCAGCAGCCTTAGGAAGAATCAGTTCTTC,CASSLRKNQFF
TRBJ2-1,TRBV28,few,.,TGTGCCAGCAGTTCAGTAGACTCCTTAGCCCATGAGCAGTTCTTC,CASSSVDSLAHEQFF
TRBJ2-5,TRBV4-1,.,.,TGCGCCAGCAGCCAAGACTGGACAGCCGTTCAGTACTTC,CASSQDWTAVQYF
TRBJ2-5,TRBV11-3,many,.,TGTGCCAGCAGCTTCCACCGGGGGCAGGATCAAGAGACCCAGTACTTC,CASSFHRGQDQETQYF
TRBJ2-1,TRBV30,few,.,TGTGCCTTACATAAGGGAGCCGGGGGCAATGAGCAGTTCTTC,CALHKGAGGNEQFF
TRBJ1-3,TRBV3-1,many,.,TGTGCCAGCAGCCAAGCAGGGCCGCCAATATATTTT,CASSQAGPPIYF
TRBJ1-3,TRBV2,few,.,TGTGCCAGCAGTCCCCCCGGACAGTCTGGAAACACCATATATTTT,CASSPPGQSGNTIYF
TRBJ2-1,TRBV27,.,TRBD2,TGTGCCAGCAGTTTTGGGGCTAGCGGGAGCCGTTACAATGAGCAGTTCTTC,CASSFGASGSRYNEQFF
TRBJ2-1,TRBV15,.,TRBD2,TGTGCCACCAGCAGAGGACTAGCCAACAATGAGCAGTTCTTC,CATSRGLANNEQFF
TRBJ1-1,TRBV18,many,TRBD1,TGTGCCAGCTCACGACAGGGGAAGAACACTGAAGCTTTCTTT,CASSRQGKNTEAFF
TRBJ2-1,TRBV20-1,.,.,TGCAGTGCTTCGATTCTAGCGTTACCCTACAATGAGCAGTTCTTC,CSASILALPYNEQFF
TRBJ1-5,TRBV19,.,TRBD1,TGTGCCAGTAGTATAGGGGGGACAGGGGGCTTTCAGCCCCAGCATTTT,CASSIGGTGGFQPQHF
TRBJ2-3,TRBV7-2,many,TRBD2,TGTGCCGAGGTTGAGCGGGAGGAGGATACGCAGTATTTT,CAEVEREEDTQYF
TRBJ1-5,TRBV30,many,.,TGTGCCTGGGGACGGGATAGCAATCAGCCCCAGCATTTT,CAWGRDSNQPQHF
TRBJ2-1,TRBV9,few,TRBD2,TGTGCCAGCAGCGTAGTCTCAGCGGGAGGTTCTTCTGAGCAGTTCTTC,CASSVVSAGGSSEQFF
TRBJ2-5,TRBV12-3/TRBV12-4,.,.,TGTGCCAGCACGCGAAGGGCCCAGGGGACCCAGTACTTC,CASTRRAQGTQYF
TRBJ2-5,TRBV7-8,many,.,TGTGCCAGCAGCTTTAAGGGGTCGGGGGCACAAGAGACCCAGTACTTC,CASSFKGSGAQETQYF
TRBJ2-1,TRBV27,many,.,TGTGCCAGCAGTTTAGGGCGGGACTTATCTTACAATGAGCAGTTCTTC,CASSLGRDLSYNEQFF
TRBJ2-2,TRBV20-1,few,.,TGCAGTGCAGAAAGAGAGAACACCGGGGAGCTGTTTTTT,CSAERENTGELFF
TRBJ2-5,TRBV9,.,.,TGTGCCAGCAGCCCCGAAACGGGGGCTAAAGAGACCCAGTACTTC,CASSPETGAKETQYF
TRBJ2-3,TRBV6-1,few,TRBD1,TGTGCCAGCAGGGGGACAGGGTTAGATACGCAGTATTTT,CASRGTGLDTQYF
TRBJ2-1,TRBV5-4,.,.,TGTGCCAGCAGCCACATGGGAGCCCCATATGAGCAGTTCTTC,CASSHMGAPYEQFF
TRBJ1-4,TRBV12-3/TRBV12-4,many,.,TGTGCCAGCAGTTTCGGGGGAGCGGGTGAAAAACTGTTTTTT,CASSFGGAGEKLFF